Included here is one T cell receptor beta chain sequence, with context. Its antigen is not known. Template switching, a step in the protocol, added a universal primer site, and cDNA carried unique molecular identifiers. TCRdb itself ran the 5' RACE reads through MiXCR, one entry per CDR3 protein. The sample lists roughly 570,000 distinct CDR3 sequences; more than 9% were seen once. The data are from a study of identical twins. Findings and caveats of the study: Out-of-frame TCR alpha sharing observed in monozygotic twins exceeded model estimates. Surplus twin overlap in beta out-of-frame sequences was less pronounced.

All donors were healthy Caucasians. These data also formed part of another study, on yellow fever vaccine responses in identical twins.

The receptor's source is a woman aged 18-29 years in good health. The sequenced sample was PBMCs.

DNA of the CDR3: TGCGCCAGCAGCTCCGGACTAGCGGGAGGATTGGTTAGCACAGATACGCAGTATTTT. Translated, it gives CASSSGLAGGLVSTDTQYF. The rearrangement links TRBV5-1 to TRBJ2-3; 14 bases align to TRBD2. V was pared by 3 bases and J by 0 bases, with 9 bases of the junction left unmatched. This CDR3 comprises 19 residues. The V gene's germline CDR1 is SGHRS and CDR2 YFSETQ.